These T cell receptor beta chains were read from a single sample in a study of cytomegalovirus exposure and HLA in healthy donors. Assay: immunoSEQ multiplex PCR; the TCRdb copy retains only in-frame clones and omits some. Recorded here are approximately 50,000 clones; the top ten clones represent 2% to 2.5%. The sequenced sample consisted of PBMCs. Receptors were obtained from a middle-aged woman in good health and CMV-seronegative. Each CDR3 is given with its conserved first and last residue. The order of the fields is D gene, V gene, J gene, CDR3 protein, CDR3 DNA. D genes are given only for firm matches.

D gene: NA
V gene: TRBV9
J gene: TRBJ1-1
CDR3 protein: CASSAYRENTEAFF
CDR3 DNA: TGTGCCAGCAGCGCCTACAGAGAAAACACTGAAGCTTTCTTT

D gene: NA
V gene: TRBV5-1
J gene: TRBJ1-3
CDR3 protein: CASSSSGLGNTIYF
CDR3 DNA: TGCGCCAGCAGCTCGTCGGGACTAGGAAACACCATATATTTT

D gene: NA
V gene: TRBV2
J gene: TRBJ2-3
CDR3 protein: CASKKGPDRRTDTQYF
CDR3 DNA: TGTGCCAGCAAAAAAGGACCAGACAGACGCACAGATACGCAGTATTTT

D gene: TRBD1
V gene: TRBV2
J gene: TRBJ1-5
CDR3 protein: CASSDRGGQGGQPQHF
CDR3 DNA: TGTGCCAGCAGTGATAGGGGTGGACAGGGCGGTCAGCCCCAGCATTTT

D gene: NA
V gene: TRBV11-3
J gene: TRBJ1-2
CDR3 protein: CASSLYGGLSYGYTF
CDR3 DNA: TGTGCCAGCAGCTTATATGGAGGGCTGAGCTATGGCTACACCTTC

D gene: TRBD1
V gene: TRBV11-3
J gene: TRBJ1-2
CDR3 protein: CASSQSGTGKGYTF
CDR3 DNA: TGTGCCAGCAGCCAATCAGGGACAGGGAAGGGCTACACCTTC

D gene: TRBD1
V gene: TRBV4-2
J gene: TRBJ2-3
CDR3 protein: CASSQEGTGGPDTQYF
CDR3 DNA: TGTGCCAGCAGCCAAGAAGGGACAGGGGGCCCAGATACGCAGTATTTT

D gene: NA
V gene: TRBV7-2
J gene: TRBJ2-7
CDR3 protein: CASSFWTRTGEQYF
CDR3 DNA: TGTGCCAGCAGCTTCTGGACGCGGACGGGGGAGCAGTACTTC

D gene: TRBD1
V gene: TRBV5-1
J gene: TRBJ1-2
CDR3 protein: CASSLGDSYGYTF
CDR3 DNA: TGCGCCAGCAGCTTGGGGGACAGCTATGGCTACACCTTC

D gene: NA
V gene: TRBV10-3
J gene: TRBJ2-7
CDR3 protein: CAISELSYEQYF
CDR3 DNA: TGTGCCATCAGTGAGCTTTCCTACGAGCAGTACTTC

D gene: NA
V gene: TRBV7-6
J gene: TRBJ2-1
CDR3 protein: CASCLTKTGNEQFF
CDR3 DNA: TGTGCCAGCTGTCTGACAAAAACCGGCAATGAGCAGTTCTTC

D gene: TRBD2
V gene: TRBV7-2
J gene: TRBJ2-2
CDR3 protein: CASSLVWGGAGELFF
CDR3 DNA: TGTGCCAGCAGCTTAGTATGGGGGGGGGCCGGGGAGCTGTTTTTT

D gene: NA
V gene: TRBV20-1
J gene: TRBJ1-2
CDR3 protein: CSARVVAGYTF
CDR3 DNA: TGCAGTGCTAGAGTTGTTGCGGGCTACACCTTC

D gene: NA
V gene: TRBV6-1
J gene: TRBJ2-7
CDR3 protein: CASSLYYEQYF
CDR3 DNA: TGTGCCAGCAGCTTATACTACGAGCAGTACTTC

D gene: TRBD1
V gene: TRBV7-3
J gene: TRBJ2-3
CDR3 protein: CASSSRDRTDTQYF
CDR3 DNA: TGTGCCAGCAGCTCAAGGGACAGAACAGATACGCAGTATTTT

D gene: NA
V gene: TRBV6-5
J gene: TRBJ2-7
CDR3 protein: CASSYGLPNESYEQYF
CDR3 DNA: TGTGCCAGCAGTTACGGACTTCCTAACGAATCTTACGAGCAGTACTTC

D gene: NA
V gene: TRBV4-1
J gene: TRBJ1-1
CDR3 protein: CASSHPTMNTEAFF
CDR3 DNA: TGCGCCAGCAGCCACCCGACTATGAACACTGAAGCTTTCTTT

D gene: NA
V gene: TRBV5-1
J gene: TRBJ1-2
CDR3 protein: CASSVGSLRQTQGGYTF
CDR3 DNA: TGCGCCAGCAGCGTGGGCTCATTGAGGCAGACCCAGGGTGGCTACACCTTC

D gene: NA
V gene: TRBV10-2
J gene: TRBJ1-5
CDR3 protein: CASRDRYSNQPQHF
CDR3 DNA: TGCGCCAGCAGGGACAGATATAGCAATCAGCCCCAGCATTTT

D gene: NA
V gene: TRBV14
J gene: TRBJ1-2
CDR3 protein: CASSRGGYGYTF
CDR3 DNA: TGTGCCAGCAGCCGGGGAGGTTATGGCTACACCTTC

D gene: TRBD2
V gene: TRBV4-2
J gene: TRBJ2-3
CDR3 protein: CASAAAAGGTSTDTQYF
CDR3 DNA: TGTGCCAGCGCTGCCGCAGCGGGGGGGACGAGCACAGATACGCAGTATTTT

D gene: TRBD2
V gene: TRBV5-6
J gene: TRBJ2-1
CDR3 protein: CASSVASGGVYNEQFF
CDR3 DNA: TGTGCCAGCAGCGTAGCTAGCGGGGGGGTTTACAATGAGCAGTTCTTC

D gene: NA
V gene: TRBV5-8
J gene: TRBJ1-5
CDR3 protein: CASSQGQYSNQPQHF
CDR3 DNA: TGTGCCAGCAGCCAAGGACAGTATAGCAATCAGCCCCAGCATTTT

D gene: NA
V gene: TRBV18
J gene: TRBJ1-1
CDR3 protein: CASSQQGGTEAFF
CDR3 DNA: TGTGCCAGCTCACAACAGGGTGGCACTGAAGCTTTCTTT

D gene: NA
V gene: TRBV19
J gene: TRBJ1-1
CDR3 protein: CASSAGVGTEAFF
CDR3 DNA: TGTGCCAGTAGTGCAGGTGTCGGCACTGAAGCTTTCTTT

D gene: NA
V gene: TRBV7-2
J gene: TRBJ1-2
CDR3 protein: CASSLQVEGGYTF
CDR3 DNA: TGTGCCAGCAGCTTACAGGTCGAAGGTGGCTACACCTTC

D gene: NA
V gene: TRBV18
J gene: TRBJ1-2
CDR3 protein: CASSPVSGMNYGYTF
CDR3 DNA: TGTGCCAGCTCACCAGTGTCAGGGATGAACTATGGCTACACCTTC

D gene: NA
V gene: TRBV18
J gene: TRBJ2-7
CDR3 protein: CASSPGSYEQYF
CDR3 DNA: TGTGCCAGCTCACCGGGGAGCTACGAGCAGTACTTC

D gene: NA
V gene: TRBV11-2
J gene: TRBJ2-7
CDR3 protein: CAPKLAGEADYEQYF
CDR3 DNA: TGTGCCCCCAAACTTGCAGGGGAAGCCGACTACGAGCAGTACTTC

D gene: NA
V gene: TRBV28
J gene: TRBJ2-5
CDR3 protein: CASSLFRGSGPQYF
CDR3 DNA: TGTGCCAGCAGTTTATTTCGGGGATCCGGTCCCCAGTACTTC

D gene: NA
V gene: TRBV19
J gene: TRBJ1-1
CDR3 protein: CASSPRGMGTEAFF
CDR3 DNA: TGTGCCAGTAGTCCCCGGGGGATGGGCACTGAAGCTTTCTTT

D gene: TRBD1
V gene: TRBV4-3
J gene: TRBJ2-1
CDR3 protein: CASSQAGTANNEQFF
CDR3 DNA: TGCGCCAGCAGCCAAGCCGGGACAGCCAACAATGAGCAGTTCTTC

D gene: NA
V gene: TRBV19
J gene: TRBJ1-6
CDR3 protein: CASSAQANSPLHF
CDR3 DNA: TGTGCCAGTAGTGCCCAGGCGAATTCACCCCTCCACTTT

D gene: NA
V gene: TRBV29-1
J gene: TRBJ2-7
CDR3 protein: CSVEEGAGDYEQYF
CDR3 DNA: TGCAGCGTTGAAGAGGGTGCAGGGGACTACGAGCAGTACTTC

D gene: NA
V gene: TRBV29-1
J gene: TRBJ2-5
CDR3 protein: CSVGAGQETQYF
CDR3 DNA: TGCAGCGTTGGGGCAGGACAAGAGACCCAGTACTTC

D gene: NA
V gene: TRBV6-6
J gene: TRBJ1-6
CDR3 protein: CASSYSHEVNSPLHF
CDR3 DNA: TGTGCCAGCAGTTACTCGCATGAGGTTAATTCACCCCTCCACTTT

D gene: NA
V gene: TRBV28
J gene: TRBJ2-7
CDR3 protein: CASSERSPYEQYF
CDR3 DNA: TGTGCCAGTTCCGAGCGGAGTCCCTACGAGCAGTACTTC

D gene: NA
V gene: TRBV5-1
J gene: TRBJ1-2
CDR3 protein: CASTMGGGEAYGYTF
CDR3 DNA: TGCGCCAGCACCATGGGGGGGGGCGAGGCCTATGGCTACACCTTC

D gene: NA
V gene: TRBV1
J gene: TRBJ2-7
CDR3 protein: CTSSPQPCGGRSRSEQYF
CDR3 DNA: TGCACCAGCAGCCCCCAGCCTTGTGGCGGGAGATCCCGCAGCGAGCAGTACTTC

D gene: TRBD1
V gene: TRBV7-9
J gene: TRBJ2-7
CDR3 protein: CASSSSLLRDRYYEQYF
CDR3 DNA: TGTGCCAGCAGCTCCAGCCTCCTCCGGGACAGATACTACGAGCAGTACTTC

D gene: TRBD1
V gene: TRBV18
J gene: TRBJ1-1
CDR3 protein: CASSQGAWTEAFF
CDR3 DNA: TGTGCCAGCTCACAGGGGGCATGGACTGAAGCTTTCTTT

D gene: NA
V gene: TRBV12-5
J gene: TRBJ1-1
CDR3 protein: CASGLFGHPEAFF
CDR3 DNA: TGTGCTAGTGGTTTGTTTGGACACCCCGAAGCTTTCTTT

D gene: NA
V gene: TRBV5-6
J gene: TRBJ1-5
CDR3 protein: CASSLAHSNQPQHF
CDR3 DNA: TGTGCCAGCAGCTTGGCCCATAGCAATCAGCCCCAGCATTTT

D gene: TRBD1
V gene: TRBV10-3
J gene: TRBJ2-1
CDR3 protein: CAIRRDRENEQFF
CDR3 DNA: TGTGCCATCAGGAGGGACAGGGAGAATGAGCAGTTCTTC

D gene: NA
V gene: TRBV6-7
J gene: TRBJ2-3
CDR3 protein: CASSYLLLSTTADTQYF
CDR3 DNA: TGTGCCAGCAGTTACCTGCTCCTGTCAACTACCGCAGATACGCAGTATTTT

D gene: TRBD2
V gene: TRBV19
J gene: TRBJ2-1
CDR3 protein: CASSVRLADLIYNEQFF
CDR3 DNA: TGTGCCAGTAGTGTCCGACTAGCGGACCTGATCTACAATGAGCAGTTCTTC

D gene: NA
V gene: TRBV27
J gene: TRBJ2-1
CDR3 protein: CASSEPGTPVNEQFF
CDR3 DNA: TGTGCCAGCAGTGAACCGGGAACCCCAGTCAATGAGCAGTTCTTC

D gene: NA
V gene: TRBV28
J gene: TRBJ1-1
CDR3 protein: CASSALGQGSTEAFF
CDR3 DNA: TGTGCCAGCAGTGCACTAGGGCAGGGGAGCACTGAAGCTTTCTTT

D gene: TRBD2
V gene: TRBV4-2
J gene: TRBJ2-3
CDR3 protein: CASSQAPGLAGPSTDTQYF
CDR3 DNA: TGTGCCAGCAGCCAAGCCCCGGGACTAGCGGGGCCCAGCACAGATACGCAGTATTTT

D gene: NA
V gene: TRBV7-9
J gene: TRBJ1-2
CDR3 protein: CASSPLASDGYTF
CDR3 DNA: TGTGCCAGCAGCCCTTTAGCGAGCGATGGCTACACCTTC

D gene: TRBD2
V gene: TRBV5-1
J gene: TRBJ2-3
CDR3 protein: CASSLRTSGGVSTDTQYF
CDR3 DNA: TGCGCCAGCAGCTTGAGGACTAGCGGGGGGGTGAGCACAGATACGCAGTATTTT

D gene: TRBD1
V gene: TRBV5-6
J gene: TRBJ2-1
CDR3 protein: CASSVTGTGISHEQFF
CDR3 DNA: TGTGCCAGCAGCGTCACCGGGACAGGAATCTCCCATGAGCAGTTCTTC

D gene: TRBD1
V gene: TRBV2
J gene: TRBJ1-5
CDR3 protein: CASSEWQGDNQPQHF
CDR3 DNA: TGTGCCAGCAGTGAATGGCAGGGGGACAATCAGCCCCAGCATTTT

D gene: NA
V gene: TRBV5-1
J gene: TRBJ1-4
CDR3 protein: CASTQGNPNEKLFF
CDR3 DNA: TGCGCCAGCACCCAGGGTAACCCTAATGAAAAACTGTTTTTT

D gene: NA
V gene: TRBV29-1
J gene: TRBJ1-2
CDR3 protein: CSVRDTLYGYTF
CDR3 DNA: TGCAGCGTCCGGGACACCCTCTATGGCTACACCTTC

D gene: TRBD1
V gene: TRBV9
J gene: TRBJ2-6
CDR3 protein: CASSDEAGTGGSGANVLTF
CDR3 DNA: TGTGCCAGCAGCGACGAGGCCGGGACAGGGGGATCTGGGGCCAACGTCCTGACTTTC

D gene: TRBD1
V gene: TRBV5-4
J gene: TRBJ2-1
CDR3 protein: CASSQSDRGNEQFF
CDR3 DNA: TGTGCCAGCAGCCAGTCGGACAGGGGAAATGAGCAGTTCTTC

D gene: TRBD1
V gene: TRBV15
J gene: TRBJ2-5
CDR3 protein: CATSRDRGQQETQYF
CDR3 DNA: TGTGCCACCAGCAGAGATCGGGGACAGCAAGAGACCCAGTACTTC

D gene: NA
V gene: TRBV4-1
J gene: TRBJ2-1
CDR3 protein: CASSQGPGGYNEQFF
CDR3 DNA: TGCGCCAGCAGCCAAGGTCCCGGGGGCTACAATGAGCAGTTCTTC

D gene: TRBD1
V gene: TRBV19
J gene: TRBJ2-5
CDR3 protein: CASSIEGGPPRTQYF
CDR3 DNA: TGTGCCAGTAGTATAGAAGGGGGCCCACCTAGGACCCAGTACTTC